The 20 T cell receptor beta chains listed next were all sequenced from one sample in a study of beta chain features in type 1 diabetes. The whole isolated RNA underwent reverse transcription, so sequencing captured expressed TCRB transcripts. Libraries were prepared by immunoSEQ multiplex PCR; TCRdb keeps only in-frame clonotypes and omits some of them. The data show over 350,000 clones, about 15% seen once. Material for sequencing was naive CD4+ T cells from blood. The source of these receptors is a woman aged 18-30 years in good health.

V usage is TRBV30 and J usage is TRBJ1-5, with D perhaps TRBD1 (6 bases). The CDR3 loop spans 14 amino acids. The germline gives CDR1 GTSNPN, CDR2 SVGIG (reference sequence). Trimming shortened V by 1 base and J by 6 bases, and 13 bases separated the two germline ends. The CDR3 DNA reads TGTGCCTGGAGTGGCCCAGGGGCCGGTCAGCCCCAGCATTTT. The encoded protein is CAWSGPGAGQPQHF.

The gene calls are TRBV5-4 and TRBJ2-7; D gene ambiguous. Trimming took 3 bases from V and 5 from J, leaving 12 bases between them. This CDR3 is 13 amino acids long. CDR1 and CDR2 (germline): SGHNT, YYREEE (reference sequence). The CDR3 DNA reads TGTGCCAGCAGCTCAACTATGAACCACGAGCAGTACTTC. Translating gives CASSSTMNHEQYF.

The table lists this clone with a count of one. This chain connects TRBV28 to TRBJ2-7, with 13 nucleotides matching TRBD2. Germline CDR1 MDHEN, CDR2 SYDVKM. This CDR3 has 15 amino acids. The V and J ends lost 5 bases and 2 bases, in that order; junction bases with no gene match: 3. DNA for the CDR3: TGTGCCAGCAGTATCGGGACTAGCGGGACCTACGAGCAGTACTTC. Translation: CASSIGTSGTYEQYF.

This clone showed up just a few times. Compared with germline, one end of the junction differs, possibly owing to a read error. The chain links TRBV28 to TRBJ1-1, with unresolved D. Germline V gene sequence: CDR1 MDHEN, CDR2 SYDVKM. This CDR3 spans 12 amino acids. The CDR3 sequence is CASSPLNSEAFF. The CDR3 DNA reads TGTGCCAGCAGTCCCCTGAACAGTGAAGCTTTCTTT.

The chain recombines TRBV30 with TRBJ2-5; D gene ambiguous. The CDR3 has 12 amino acids. Germline V gene data show CDR1 as GTSNPN and CDR2 as SVGIG (reference sequence). Trimming stripped 2 bases from V and 4 bases from J, with 8 bases between. The CDR3, as DNA: TGTGCCTGGAGTCCCGGTCGAGAGACCCAGTACTTC. Its translation: CAWSPGRETQYF.

This clone was detected a few times. The J gene is TRBJ2-3, the V gene TRBV14, with a possible D match to TRBD1 (5 bases). The CDR3 length is 14 residues. CDR1 SGHDN and CDR2 FVKESK come from the germline V gene. With 0 bases removed from V and 10 bases from J, the gap between germline ends came to 14 bases. The CDR3 DNA reads as TGTGCCAGCAGCCAAGATCCAGGGCGGAATGCGCAGTATTTT. This sequence encodes CASSQDPGRNAQYF.

CDR3 sequence reads: CSVRWDRGRSYEQYF. For the CDR3, the DNA is TGCAGCGTTCGTTGGGACAGGGGGCGCTCCTACGAGCAGTACTTC. The V call is TRBV29-1, the J call TRBJ2-7, with 12 positions matching TRBD1. V was clipped by 5 bases and J by 0 bases; unmatched bases: 5. The germline V gene has CDR1 SQVTM and CDR2 ANQGSEA. The CDR3 extends over 15 amino acids.

This clone has more than one count but fewer than ten. The V and J genes are TRBV15 and TRBJ2-2, with unresolved D. V was pared by 1 base and J by 6 bases, with 6 bases between. The CDR3 contains 13 residues. In germline, CDR1 is LNHNV, CDR2 YYDKDF (reference sequence). This CDR3 is CATSRASPGELFF. The CDR3 DNA sequence: TGTGCCACCAGCAGAGCGTCCCCCGGGGAGCTGTTTTTT.

This clone was observed a few times. The chain's CDR3 is CASSFRGSGELFF. CDR3 in DNA: TGTGCCAGCAGTTTCAGAGGGTCCGGGGAGCTGTTTTTT. The chain recombines TRBV27 with TRBJ2-2; D is perhaps TRBD2 (5 bases). CDR3 length: 13 residues. CDR1 MNHEY and CDR2 SMNVEV come from the germline V gene (reference sequence). The V end lost 3 bases, the J end lost 6 bases, and 8 bases lay between the germline ends.

The CDR3, as DNA: TGTGCCAGCAGTTTATTGGGGGCAGGACCCCAGCATTTT. The encoded protein is CASSLLGAGPQHF. The V and J genes are TRBV28 and TRBJ1-5, with a weak D call TRBD1 (6 bases). The CDR3 spans 13 residues. Germline CDR1 and CDR2: MDHEN and SYDVKM. Trimming removed 1 base at V and 10 bases at J, with 11 bases between.

This clone was seen a handful of times. The V and J genes are TRBV5-6 and TRBJ2-3; TRBD2 agrees at 10 bases. This CDR3 comprises 15 residues. Germline V gene data show CDR1 as SGHDT and CDR2 as YYEEEE. After removal of 0 bases from V and 3 bases from J, the junction contained 1 base not matched to a gene. The CDR3 DNA is TGTGCCAGCAGCTTGGCTAGCGGGAGTACAGATACGCAGTATTTT. Translating it yields CASSLASGSTDTQYF.

This clone was picked up a small number of times. The gene calls are TRBV5-1 and TRBJ2-1; TRBD2 agrees at 13 bases. This CDR3 spans 14 amino acids. Germline CDR1 reads SGHRS; CDR2 reads YFSETQ. The V segment lost 4 bases and the J segment 8 bases; nucleotides outside the gene matches: 3. CDR3 coding DNA: TGCGCCAGCAGCACTAGCGGGAGGGGGCATGAGCAGTTCTTC. Translation gives CASSTSGRGHEQFF.

In its sample, this clone was seen once. This sequence joins TRBV5-4 and TRBJ2-7, with TRBD2 identical over 8 bases. The germline CDR1 and CDR2 sequences are SGHNT and YYREEE (reference sequence). Trimming took 0 bases from V and 3 from J; bases not matched to a gene: 5. This CDR3 comprises 15 residues. CDR3 nucleotide sequence: TGTGCCAGCAGCTTGGCGGAGCGGGAGAACTACGAGCAGTACTTC. This translates into CASSLAERENYEQYF.

In this sample, this clone turned up a few times. The rearrangement links TRBV11-2 to TRBJ2-5; 7 bases fit TRBD1. The ends lost 3 bases at V and 5 bases at J; junction bases unmatched: 0. This CDR3 region has 12 residues. Germline V gene sequence: CDR1 SGHAT, CDR2 FQNNGV. CDR3 nucleotides: TGTGCCAGCAGCTTCAGGGGGGAGACCCAGTACTTC. Translated: CASSFRGETQYF.

The table lists this clone with a few counts. This chain joins TRBV28 and TRBJ1-1; D remains unclear. Germline CDR1 and CDR2: MDHEN and SYDVKM. Trimming stripped 11 bases from V and 3 bases from J, with 10 bases between. This CDR3 is built from 11 residues. Written as DNA, the CDR3 is TGTGCCTCCCTCGGTTACACTGAAGCTTTCTTT. Its protein product is CASLGYTEAFF. Together with reference TRBV28 and TRBJ1-1, the CDR3 gives the full variable domain: DVKVTQSSRYLVKRTGEKVFLECVQDMDHENMFWYRQDPGLGLRLIYFSYDVKMKEKGDIPEGYSVSREKKERFSLILESASTNQTSMYLCASLGYTEAFFGQGTRLTVV.

This clone showed up just a few times. This rearrangement joins TRBV30 to TRBJ1-4; 8 bases fit TRBD1. CDR3 size: 14 residues. V dropped 1 base and J dropped 8; count of bases not matched to a gene: 6. CDR1 is GTSNPN and CDR2 is SVGIG in the germline V gene (reference sequence). The CDR3 here is CAWSAGTGREKLFF. The CDR3 DNA reads as TGTGCCTGGAGTGCCGGGACAGGCCGAGAAAAACTGTTTTTT.

The rearrangement uses TRBV19 and TRBJ2-7; no reliable D call. Trimming stripped 6 bases from V and 0 bases from J, with 6 bases between. Per the germline V gene, CDR1 is LNHDA and CDR2 is SQIVND (reference sequence). This CDR3 has 12 residues. CDR3 coding DNA: TGTGCCAGTAGCAGAAACTCCTACGAGCAGTACTTC. Protein product: CASSRNSYEQYF.

This clone has more than one count but fewer than ten. The gene calls are TRBV30 and TRBJ2-2; possible D gene TRBD2, 6 bases. The CDR3 is 15 residues long. Germline CDR1 is GTSNPN and CDR2 is SVGIG (reference sequence). With 8 bases removed from V and 1 base from J, the gap between germline ends came to 17 bases. The CDR3 DNA is TGTGCCGGACTATGGAAAGGTTTGAACACCGGGGAGCTGTTTTTT. This translates into CAGLWKGLNTGELFF.

A few counts support this clone. V is TRBV19 and J is TRBJ2-1, with D possibly TRBD2 on 6 matching bases. CDR1 is LNHDA, CDR2 SQIVND, per germline (reference sequence). V lost 6 bases and J 3 bases, leaving 12 bases between the germline ends. The CDR3 spans 14 residues. CDR3 loop: CASRTEGLYNEQFF. The DNA of the CDR3 is TGTGCCAGTAGGACGGAGGGGCTCTACAATGAGCAGTTCTTC. Full variable domain (outside the CDR3, taken from reference TRBV19 and TRBJ2-1): DGGITQSPKYLFRKEGQNVTLSCEQNLNHDAMYWYRQDPGQGLRLIYYSQIVNDFQKGDIAEGYSVSREKKESFPLTVTSAQKNPTAFYLCASRTEGLYNEQFFGPGTRLTVL.

This clone was seen a handful of times. The chain carries TRBV30 and TRBJ2-1, with 9 bases fitting TRBD1. The V and J ends lost 3 bases and 4 bases, in that order; junction bases with no gene match: 7. The germline CDR1 and CDR2 sequences are GTSNPN and SVGIG (reference sequence). The CDR3 runs to 15 residues. The CDR3 nucleotides are TGTGCCTGGAGCTCGCGGGACAGGGTGTACAATGAGCAGTTCTTC. The encoded protein is CAWSSRDRVYNEQFF.